This T cell receptor beta chain was found in a study of identical twins. After template switching added a universal primer site, the resulting cDNA carried unique molecular identifiers. MiXCR was run by TCRdb on the 5' RACE reads, yielding one entry per CDR3 protein. This table holds approximately 1.8 million distinct CDR3 sequences, around a third found once. Points on this clonotype: No antigen is known for it.

General study points: Cord blood beta clonotypes present at high abundance carried fewer insertions; no such pattern appeared in memory repertoires.

In germline, CDR1 is MDHEN, CDR2 SYDVKM. This CDR3 contains 15 residues. The chain is built from TRBV28 and TRBJ2-4, with TRBD2 matching 8 bases. The J call may not be correct, given that the DNA end is closer to TRBJ2-5. This clonotype originated in a newborn girl in good health. The sequenced sample consisted of cord blood. The DNA for the CDR3 is TGTGCCAGCAGTTTGTGGCGGGGGGCCCAAGAGACCCAGTACTTC. Its translation is CASSLWRGAQETQYF.